This TCR beta chain was identified during a study of blood T cells in healthy people across ages. Study-level results: Both higher diversity and more naive CD4+ cells marked long-lived donors when set against aged donors. Roughly linear age-related decline in beta diversity appeared, significant by age about 40. A strong correlation was seen between TCR beta diversity and naive T cell percentage.

Each donor's blood draw was approximately 10 milliliters of peripheral blood. Sample-barcoded 5' priming and a J-beta primer mix drove a second PCR of about 6 to 12 cycles. TCRdb reprocessed the 5' RACE reads via MiXCR and lists one record per CDR3 protein. The data hold 780,000 or so distinct CDR3 sequences, with roughly 50% observed a single time. Of note for this clonotype: Its antigen is undetermined.

Per germline, CDR1 SNHLY and CDR2 FYNNEI. V lost 4 bases and J lost 6, with 19 bases in between. The CDR3 sequence is 16 residues long. The V call is TRBV2, the J call TRBJ2-4, with unresolved D. Sequencing was done on a sample of blood. The TCR comes from an older man in good health. Here the CDR3 reads CASSASKLLHVNIQYF. The CDR3, as DNA: TGTGCCAGCAGTGCGTCTAAACTTTTACACGTAAACATTCAGTACTTC.